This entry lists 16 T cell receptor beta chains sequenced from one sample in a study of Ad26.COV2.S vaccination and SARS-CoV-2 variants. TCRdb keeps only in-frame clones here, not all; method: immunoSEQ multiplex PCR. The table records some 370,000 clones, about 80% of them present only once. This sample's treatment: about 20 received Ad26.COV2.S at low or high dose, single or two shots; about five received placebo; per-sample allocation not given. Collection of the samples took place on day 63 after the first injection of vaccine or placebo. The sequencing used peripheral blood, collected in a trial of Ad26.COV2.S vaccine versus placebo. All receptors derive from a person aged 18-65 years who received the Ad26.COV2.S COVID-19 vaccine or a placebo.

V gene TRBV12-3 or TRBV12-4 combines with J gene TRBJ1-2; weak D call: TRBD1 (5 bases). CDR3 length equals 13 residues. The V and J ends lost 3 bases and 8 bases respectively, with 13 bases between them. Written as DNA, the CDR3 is TGTGCCAGCAGTTTGTGGGGACGGCGGGGCTACACCTTC. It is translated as CASSLWGRRGYTF.

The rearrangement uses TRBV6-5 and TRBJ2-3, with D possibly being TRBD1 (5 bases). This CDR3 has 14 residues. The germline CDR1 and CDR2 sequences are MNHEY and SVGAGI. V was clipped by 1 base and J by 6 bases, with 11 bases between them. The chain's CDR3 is CASSYLSGIDTQYF. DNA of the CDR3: TGTGCCAGCAGTTACTTATCAGGGATCGATACGCAGTATTTT.

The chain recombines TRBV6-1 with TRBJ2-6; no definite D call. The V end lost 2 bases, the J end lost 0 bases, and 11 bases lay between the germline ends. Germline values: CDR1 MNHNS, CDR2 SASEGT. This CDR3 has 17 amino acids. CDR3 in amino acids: CASSEWAGASGANVLTF. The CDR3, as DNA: TGTGCCAGCAGTGAATGGGCAGGAGCCTCTGGGGCCAACGTCCTGACTTTC.

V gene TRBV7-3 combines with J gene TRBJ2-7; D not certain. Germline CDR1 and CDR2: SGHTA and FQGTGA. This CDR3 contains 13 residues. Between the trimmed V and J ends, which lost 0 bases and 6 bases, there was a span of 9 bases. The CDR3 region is CASSLTPRAEQYF. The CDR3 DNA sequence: TGTGCCAGCAGCTTAACCCCTCGAGCCGAGCAGTACTTC.

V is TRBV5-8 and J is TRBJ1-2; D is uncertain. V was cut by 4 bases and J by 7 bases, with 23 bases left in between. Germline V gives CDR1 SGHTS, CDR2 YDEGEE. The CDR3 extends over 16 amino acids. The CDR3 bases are TGTGCCAGCAGCACGACTAGACGGACGGTTAGTGGTGGCTACACCTTC. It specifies CASSTTRRTVSGGYTF.

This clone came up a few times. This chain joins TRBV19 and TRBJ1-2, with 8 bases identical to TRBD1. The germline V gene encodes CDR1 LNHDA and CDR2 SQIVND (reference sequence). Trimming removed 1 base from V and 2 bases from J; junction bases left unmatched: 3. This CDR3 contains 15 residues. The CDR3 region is CASSIVYRGNYGYTF. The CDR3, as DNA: TGTGCCAGTAGTATAGTATACAGGGGGAACTATGGCTACACCTTC.

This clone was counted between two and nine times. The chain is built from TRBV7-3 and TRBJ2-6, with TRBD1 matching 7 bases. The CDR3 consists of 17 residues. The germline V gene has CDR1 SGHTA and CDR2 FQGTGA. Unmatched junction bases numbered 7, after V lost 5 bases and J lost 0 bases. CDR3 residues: CASSPRGDSSGANVLTF. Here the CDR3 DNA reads TGTGCCAGCAGCCCCCGAGGGGACAGCTCTGGGGCCAACGTCCTGACTTTC.

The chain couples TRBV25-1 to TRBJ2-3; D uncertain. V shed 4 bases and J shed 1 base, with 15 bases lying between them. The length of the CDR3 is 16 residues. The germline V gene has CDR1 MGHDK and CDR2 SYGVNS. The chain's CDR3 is CASSVAPGKGTDTQYF. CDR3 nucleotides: TGTGCCAGCAGTGTGGCGCCTGGGAAGGGCACAGATACGCAGTATTTT.

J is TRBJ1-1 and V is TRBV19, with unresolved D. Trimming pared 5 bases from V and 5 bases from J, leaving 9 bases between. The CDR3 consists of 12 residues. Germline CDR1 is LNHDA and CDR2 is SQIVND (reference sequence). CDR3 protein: CASSGQRTEAFF. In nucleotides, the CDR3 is TGTGCCAGTAGTGGGCAGAGGACTGAAGCTTTCTTT.

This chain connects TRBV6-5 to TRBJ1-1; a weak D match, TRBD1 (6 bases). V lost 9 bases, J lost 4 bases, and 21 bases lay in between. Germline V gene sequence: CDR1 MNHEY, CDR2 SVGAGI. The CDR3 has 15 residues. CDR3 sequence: CASTQHGTSGTEAFF. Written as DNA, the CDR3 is TGTGCCAGTACCCAGCACGGGACATCGGGCACTGAAGCTTTCTTT.

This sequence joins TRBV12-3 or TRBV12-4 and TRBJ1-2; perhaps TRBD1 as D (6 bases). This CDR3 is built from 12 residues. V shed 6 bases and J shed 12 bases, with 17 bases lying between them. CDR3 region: CASSPTGTFNTF. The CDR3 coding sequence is TGTGCCAGCAGCCCGACCGGGACATTCAACACCTTC.

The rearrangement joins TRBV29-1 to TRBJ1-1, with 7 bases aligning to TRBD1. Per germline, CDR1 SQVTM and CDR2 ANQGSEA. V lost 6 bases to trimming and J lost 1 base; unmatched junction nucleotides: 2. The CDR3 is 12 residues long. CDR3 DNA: TGCAGCGTACGGACAGGGAACACTGAAGCTTTCTTT. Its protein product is CSVRTGNTEAFF. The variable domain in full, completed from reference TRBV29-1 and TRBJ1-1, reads SAVISQKPSRDICQRGTSLTIQCQVDSQVTMMFWYRQQPGQSLTLIATANQGSEATYESGFVIDKFPISRPNLTFSTLTVSNMSPEDSSIYLCSVRTGNTEAFFGQGTRLTVV.

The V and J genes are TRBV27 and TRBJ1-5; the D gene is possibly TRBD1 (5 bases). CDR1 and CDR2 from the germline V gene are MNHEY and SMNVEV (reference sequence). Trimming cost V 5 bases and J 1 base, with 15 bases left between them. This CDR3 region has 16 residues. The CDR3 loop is CASSALGEYSNQPQHF. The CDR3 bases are TGTGCCAGCAGTGCGCTAGGGGAGTACAGCAATCAGCCCCAGCATTTT.

The CDR3 nucleotides read TGTGCCAGCAGCCCTGAGGCCAGGGACCTCTCTGGAAACACCATATATTTT. Amino acid sequence: CASSPEARDLSGNTIYF. The chain uses TRBV4-2 and TRBJ1-3, with D perhaps TRBD1 (5 bases). CDR3 length equals 17 residues. CDR1 is LGHNA, CDR2 YNFKEQ, per germline. V shed 4 bases and J shed 0 bases, with 16 bases lying between them.

CDR3 nucleotide sequence: TGTGCCTGGAGTCCTCCGGGCCCCTGGTCACCCCTCCACTTT. Protein product: CAWSPPGPWSPLHF. The V and J genes are TRBV30 and TRBJ1-6; D unclear. The germline CDR1 and CDR2 sequences are GTSNPN and SVGIG (reference sequence). The CDR3 is 14 residues long. V was cut by 2 bases and J by 10 bases, with 15 bases left in between.

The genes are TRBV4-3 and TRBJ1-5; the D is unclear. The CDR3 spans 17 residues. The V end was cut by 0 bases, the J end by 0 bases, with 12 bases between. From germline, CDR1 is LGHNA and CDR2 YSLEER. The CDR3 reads CASSQDAWGHSNQPQHF. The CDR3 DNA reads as TGCGCCAGCAGCCAAGATGCGTGGGGTCATAGCAATCAGCCCCAGCATTTT.